These 24 T cell receptor beta chains were sequenced from one sample in a study of cytomegalovirus exposure and HLA in healthy donors. Sequenced by immunoSEQ multiplex PCR; TCRdb stores in-frame clones only, minus some. The sample has 200,000 to 250,000 clones; approximately 88% are singletons. The sample consisted of PBMCs. The receptor source for this set is a woman between 25 and 40 years old in good health and CMV-seropositive.

The J gene is TRBJ1-3, the V gene TRBV19; maybe TRBD1 (5 bases). Trimming cost V 3 bases and J 2 bases, with 11 bases left between them. CDR1 and CDR2 (germline): LNHDA, SQIVND (reference sequence). The CDR3 length is 15 residues. CDR3 sequence reads: CASSIGSGAGNTIYF. CDR3 DNA: TGTGCCAGTAGTATCGGGTCGGGGGCTGGAAACACCATATATTTT. Complete variable domain (other parts from reference TRBV19 and TRBJ1-3): DGGITQSPKYLFRKEGQNVTLSCEQNLNHDAMYWYRQDPGQGLRLIYYSQIVNDFQKGDIAEGYSVSREKKESFPLTVTSAQKNPTAFYLCASSIGSGAGNTIYFGEGSWLTVV.

This clone showed up just a few times. The chain couples TRBV27 to TRBJ1-2; D might be TRBD1 (6 bases). This CDR3 is 15 amino acids long. Per the germline V gene, CDR1 is MNHEY and CDR2 is SMNVEV (reference sequence). V dropped 5 bases and J dropped 0 bases, with 13 bases sitting between them. As DNA, the CDR3 is TGTGCCAGCAGTGGGGGCGCCAGAGCTAACTATGGCTACACCTTC. Translated, it gives CASSGGARANYGYTF.

This chain connects TRBV25-1 to TRBJ2-1; 10 nucleotides align to TRBD2. With 4 bases clipped from V and 7 bases from J, the junction kept 4 bases outside the gene matches. The germline V gene has CDR1 MGHDK and CDR2 SYGVNS. CDR3 length: 14 residues. This chain's CDR3 is CASSVLAGENEQFF. The CDR3 nucleotides read TGTGCCAGCAGTGTGCTAGCGGGAGAAAATGAGCAGTTCTTC.

This clone was observed a handful of times. This rearrangement joins TRBV21-1 to TRBJ1-1. TRBV21-1 is a pseudogene locus. The CDR3 runs to 11 residues. CDR3: CASSKDTEAFF. The DNA of the CDR3 is TGTGCCAGCAGCAAAGACACTGAAGCTTTCTTT.

On this clone: A read error may produce the germline difference seen at one junction end. The J gene is TRBJ1-2, the V gene TRBV13; D remains unclear. From germline, CDR1 is PRHDT and CDR2 FYEKMQ (reference sequence). The CDR3 extends over 14 amino acids. The CDR3 coding sequence is TGTGCCAGCAGCTCGACGCGAGGGCACTACGGCTACACCTTC. Translated, it gives CASSSTRGHYGYTF.

Only a few counts were recorded for this clone. The chain joins TRBV19 to TRBJ2-1; TRBD2 aligns across 8 bases. Germline lookup yields CDR1 LNHDA and CDR2 SQIVND (reference sequence). This CDR3 has 15 residues. J gave up 9 bases and V 8 bases, and 15 bases lay outside the gene matches. CDR3: CASCPLGSGTSEQFF. The CDR3 nucleotides are TGTGCCAGTTGCCCCCTGGGTAGCGGGACGAGTGAGCAGTTCTTC.

J is TRBJ2-2 and V is TRBV13, with D hard to call. Looked up from germline, CDR1 is PRHDT and CDR2 is FYEKMQ (reference sequence). Trimming removed 5 bases at V and 4 bases at J, with 2 bases between. This CDR3 region has 11 residues. The CDR3 DNA is TGTGCCAGCAGCCGCACCGGGGAGCTGTTTTTT. Translating it yields CASSRTGELFF.

The chain recombines TRBV6-6 with TRBJ2-3, with 9 bases identical to TRBD1. The germline V gene encodes CDR1 MNHNY and CDR2 SVGAGI (reference sequence). The CDR3 is 15 amino acids. V lost 8 bases and J lost 4; bases outside the gene matches: 10. CDR3 coding DNA: TGTGCCAGCGGGAGGGACAGGGCTGCGTCAGATACGCAGTATTTT. Translated, it gives CASGRDRAASDTQYF.

The gene calls are TRBV5-1 and TRBJ1-1; tentatively, D is TRBD1 (6 bases). The CDR3 runs 14 residues. The germline CDR1 and CDR2 sequences are SGHRS and YFSETQ. V was cut by 4 bases and J by 2 bases, with 12 bases left in between. CDR3 residues: CASSPGAVNTEAFF. CDR3 nucleotides: TGCGCCAGCAGCCCAGGGGCCGTAAACACTGAAGCTTTCTTT.

The genes are TRBV11-3 and TRBJ2-2, with D possibly being TRBD1 (6 bases). V was cut by 5 bases and J by 4 bases, with 20 bases left in between. This CDR3 region has 17 residues. Germline CDR1 and CDR2: SGHNT and YENEEA. This CDR3 reads CASSPRGWDKGTGELFF. DNA of the CDR3: TGTGCCAGCAGCCCCAGGGGTTGGGATAAGGGCACCGGGGAGCTGTTTTTT.

This chain uses TRBV11-3 with TRBJ2-6; D not resolved. The CDR3 is made up of 15 amino acids. The V gene's germline CDR1 is SGHNT and CDR2 YENEEA. V lost 2 bases and J lost 1, with 6 bases in between. CDR3 region: CASSLSVSGANVLTF. Written as DNA, the CDR3 is TGTGCCAGCAGCTTATCGGTGTCTGGGGCCAACGTCCTGACTTTC.

The genes are TRBV29-1 and TRBJ1-2; the D is unclear. V was pared by 0 bases and J by 6 bases, with 8 bases between. This CDR3 has 12 residues. Germline values: CDR1 SQVTM, CDR2 ANQGSEA. The chain's CDR3 is CSVEDILNGYTF. CDR3 DNA sequence: TGCAGCGTTGAAGATATCTTAAATGGCTACACCTTC.

This clone has more than one count but fewer than ten. The genes are TRBV30 and TRBJ2-2, with 10 bases identical to TRBD1. The CDR3 runs 17 residues. CDR1 and CDR2 from the germline V gene are GTSNPN and SVGIG (reference sequence). The V and J ends lost 5 bases and 0 bases, in that order; junction bases with no gene match: 9. The CDR3 nucleotides are TGTGCCTGGTTGGGACAGGGGTCTGTCCCGAACACCGGGGAGCTGTTTTTT. Amino acids: CAWLGQGSVPNTGELFF.

The chain couples TRBV13 to TRBJ1-2; D is perhaps TRBD1 (6 bases). CDR1 and CDR2 (germline): PRHDT, FYEKMQ (reference sequence). This CDR3 contains 15 residues. V lost 5 bases to trimming and J lost 0 bases, with 13 bases between them. DNA of the CDR3: TGTGCCAGCAGCCCACAGGGCCTAGCTAACTATGGCTACACCTTC. Translation: CASSPQGLANYGYTF.

The rearrangement uses TRBV6-1 and TRBJ1-2, with D hard to call. Per germline, CDR1 MNHNS and CDR2 SASEGT. V was cut by 3 bases and J by 8 bases, with 7 bases left in between. The CDR3 runs to 11 residues. The CDR3 loop is CASSESGGYTF. The CDR3 DNA reads TGTGCCAGCAGTGAGTCTGGGGGCTACACCTTC.

The chain combines TRBV5-6 with TRBJ2-1; TRBD1 agrees at 9 bases. The trim removed 7 bases at V and 6 bases at J, leaving 5 bases unmatched. The CDR3 sequence is 13 residues long. Germline lookup yields CDR1 SGHDT and CDR2 YYEEEE. The CDR3 loop reads CASSGTGTNEQFF. The CDR3 DNA sequence: TGTGCCAGCTCCGGGACAGGGACCAATGAGCAGTTCTTC.

V usage is TRBV6-5 and J usage is TRBJ2-7; the match to TRBD2 covers 11 bases. This CDR3 spans 15 amino acids. V lost 6 bases to trimming and J lost 3 bases; unmatched junction nucleotides: 7. CDR1 is MNHEY, CDR2 SVGAGI, per germline. The DNA for the CDR3 is TGTGCCAGCAGAACCTTACTAGCGGGAGACTACGAGCAGTACTTC. It is translated as CASRTLLAGDYEQYF.

This rearrangement joins TRBV6-1 to TRBJ2-7; D not resolved. Germline CDR1 is MNHNS and CDR2 is SASEGT. The V gene lost 6 bases and the J gene lost 7 bases, with 10 bases spanning the gap. The CDR3 length is 11 residues. CDR3 bases: TGTGCCAGCAGCATTCAGTGGGAGCAGTACTTC. Translated, it gives CASSIQWEQYF.

The chain recombines TRBV27 with TRBJ1-1; D is unresolved. V was shortened by 8 bases and J by 4 bases, with 8 bases between the two germline ends. CDR1 is MNHEY, CDR2 SMNVEV, per germline (reference sequence). The CDR3 is 11 residues long. The CDR3 coding sequence is TGTGCCAGCCGGGCGGGCACTGAAGCTTTCTTT. Its protein product is CASRAGTEAFF.

CDR3 amino acids: CAWSAAAGLEQYF. The CDR3 nucleotides read TGTGCCTGGAGCGCCGCCGCCGGTCTAGAGCAGTACTTC. The V call is TRBV30, the J call TRBJ2-7; no clear D. Germline V gives CDR1 GTSNPN, CDR2 SVGIG (reference sequence). This CDR3 region has 13 residues. Between the trimmed V and J ends, which lost 3 bases and 7 bases, there was a span of 16 bases.

The rearrangement uses TRBV30 and TRBJ2-2, with D perhaps TRBD1 or TRBD2 (5 bases each). The CDR3 sequence is 14 residues long. CDR1 is GTSNPN, CDR2 SVGIG, per germline (reference sequence). V was clipped by 3 bases and J by 1 base, with 9 bases between them. CDR3 sequence reads: CAWRPGRNTGELFF. The CDR3 bases are TGTGCCTGGAGGCCGGGACGGAACACCGGGGAGCTGTTTTTT.

V is TRBV5-1 and J is TRBJ2-7; unclear D gene. The V gene's germline CDR1 is SGHRS and CDR2 YFSETQ. Trimming shortened V by 5 bases and J by 6 bases, and 18 bases separated the two germline ends. The CDR3 has 14 residues. Here the CDR3 reads CASSSRYPSAEQYF. The CDR3 DNA reads TGCGCCAGCAGTTCTAGGTACCCCTCCGCCGAGCAGTACTTC.

The chain joins TRBV2 to TRBJ2-7; no clear D gene. The CDR3 contains 13 residues. Trimming left V 6 bases short and J 2 bases short, with 11 bases between. In germline, CDR1 is SNHLY, CDR2 FYNNEI. CDR3 residues: CASRPLRTYEQYF. DNA of the CDR3: TGTGCCAGCAGGCCACTGAGGACCTACGAGCAGTACTTC.

This rearrangement joins TRBV6-1 to TRBJ2-3, with D hard to call. CDR1 and CDR2 (germline): MNHNS, SASEGT. This CDR3 has 12 amino acids. Trimming stripped 6 bases from V and 6 bases from J, with 10 bases between. CDR3 loop: CASRRVYDTQYF. CDR3 sequence (DNA): TGTGCCAGCAGAAGGGTTTATGATACGCAGTATTTT.